The clone carrying this TCR beta chain was counted once. Its antigen is still unknown. The data are from a study of Ad26.COV2.S vaccination and SARS-CoV-2 variants. For the study at large: A participant enrolled in the COV1001 Ad26.COV2.S trial arm provided the sample. Ad26.COV2.S shots went into the muscle once or twice, 56 days apart. Study-wide results and limits: The study found higher spike-specific TCR breadth in vaccine than placebo recipients.

Germline V lookup: CDR1 LGHNT, CDR2 FRNRAP. Trimming cost V 1 base and J 4 bases, with 7 bases left between them. This CDR3 comprises 13 residues. Profiling relied on immunoSEQ multiplex PCR, and the TCRdb table lists in-frame clones only, not all of them. The table shows 360,000 or so clones, with more than 75% occurring only once. Treatment meaning: roughly 19 received Ad26.COV2.S at low or high dose, single or two shots; roughly five received placebo; per-sample allocation not given. The investigators took samples on day 63 after the first vaccine or placebo injection. Participants' vaccine, an Ad26 vector, delivered Wuhan-strain SARS-CoV-2 spike.

Sequencing used peripheral blood, obtained in a trial of Ad26.COV2.S vaccine versus placebo. The sequence was collected from a person between 18 and 65 years old who received the Ad26.COV2.S COVID-19 vaccine or a placebo. The chain employs TRBV12-5 and TRBJ1-1; D is ambiguous. This chain's CDR3 is CASGLGGGTEAFF. The CDR3 DNA sequence: TGTGCTAGTGGTTTGGGGGGAGGCACTGAAGCTTTCTTT.